The T cell receptor (beta chain) described here comes from a study of blood T cell repertoires in COVID-19 (dated by TCRdb to between 2020 and 2021). At the level of the whole study: Collaborator samples came from the United States, Italy and Spain and covered acute and convalescent phases of COVID-19. The material from the prospective study consisted of cDNA or gDNA derived from T cells, B-cell-depleted T cells, or PBMCs. The dataset comprised deeply sampled blood TCRbeta repertoires from subjects exposed to, actively infected with, or recovered from COVID-19. The repertoires were released in a freely available public database intended as a resource for research on the immune response to SARS-CoV-2. Samples came from the ongoing ImmuneRACE study (first 160 participants) plus 1,254 subjects from 6 global collaborators. A de-identified subject ID, COVID-19 status, age in years and sex were almost always included in the sample metadata. Where available, HLA class I and class II types were taken from metadata supplied by the sample provider and were not determined by assay-based typing. What the research found in general, with its limitations: Clinical and demographic metadata were provided uncurated, with the amount varying by source and participant.

TCRbeta CDR3 regions were amplified from genomic DNA using the immunoSEQ Assay, a bias-controlled multiplex PCR. In the authors' own workflow: The number of nucleated cells in each sample was estimated by amplification of reference gene primers within the assay. To quantify the absolute abundance of each unique TCRbeta CDR3 rearrangement, sequence reads were collapsed and filtered. For each sample, productive Simpson clonality was calculated as the square root of Simpson's diversity index across productive rearrangements. TCRdb carries this immuneACCESS record with in-frame sequences only. Its versions omit some clonotypes, under half of them owing to an unresolved V gene in the studies checked, with the rest unexplained. V and J calls and clone size come straight from that table; D and trimming were deduced from the DNA. In this sample the table shows about 150,000 clones, 75% to 90% of which occur a single time. Roughly 5% of the sample is held by the ten biggest clonotypes.

In the prospective study, participants were roughly 18 to 95 years old, resided in about two dozen geographic areas of the United States, and were enrolled through a virtual design. To assign participants to cohorts, the prospective study relied on clinical history that participants themselves reported in a screening survey and a study questionnaire. Exposed participants were defined as having been in contact with someone with a PCR-confirmed or clinician-diagnosed COVID-19 case within 2 weeks of study entry. In the prospective study, whole blood, serum and a nasopharyngeal or oropharyngeal swab were collected from each participant by mobile phlebotomists. Over a roughly 2-month period, participants in the prospective study had the option of providing additional blood draws and questionnaires. Before DNA extraction, prospective study blood samples were shipped either frozen or at room temperature.

As for this clone: Its specific antigen is unknown. Base qualities are missing; no much larger clone stands one base away.

The specimen sequenced was PBMCs or T cells enriched from blood (not recorded which). This TCR was sampled from a man in his 70s who had been exposed to COVID-19.

The DNA sequence follows: TGTGCCAGCCTCGGGACAGGTGAGCTGTACGAGCAGTACTTC. This gives the protein CASLGTGELYEQYF. The chain employs TRBV21-1 and TRBJ2-7; the listed D gene, TRBD1, was not tested against the DNA. TRBV21-1 is termed a pseudogene. Counted from cysteine to phenylalanine, this CDR3 has 14 amino acids. Only the CDR3 part of the read is kept: 42 bases, read in frame from the first base.